The 25 T cell receptor beta chains given below trace back to one sample, sequenced in a study of shared clonotypes between healthy human individuals. The repertoire was sequenced with immunoSEQ multiplex PCR; TCRdb's copy has only in-frame clones and lacks some. The data show a few million clones, approximately 96% seen once. The specimen sequenced was naive CD4+ T cells sorted from blood. The subset here: CD45RA+ positively selected. The receptors derive from a man aged 18 to 30 in good health.

The rearrangement uses TRBV4-1 and TRBJ2-7; TRBD2 might be the D (5 bases). Germline V CDR1 and CDR2: MGHRA, YSYEKL. V was pared by 0 bases and J by 7 bases, with 10 bases between. This CDR3 comprises 13 residues. As DNA, the CDR3 is TGCGCCAGCAGCCAAGACCGGGGATGGGAGCAGTACTTC. Protein: CASSQDRGWEQYF.

The gene calls are TRBV11-2 and TRBJ1-1; D uncertain. The CDR3 is 15 residues long. Germline V gene data show CDR1 as SGHAT and CDR2 as FQNNGV. V lost 5 bases to trimming and J lost 0 bases, with 13 bases between them. In DNA, the CDR3 is TGTGCCAGCAGCCCCAGCGTGGGATTGAACACTGAAGCTTTCTTT. Translating gives CASSPSVGLNTEAFF.

V and J are TRBV10-1 and TRBJ2-7; 8 bases match TRBD1. V lost 4 bases and J lost 4; bases outside the gene matches: 0. The CDR3 has 12 amino acids. Germline-derived CDR1 and CDR2 are WNHNN and SYGVQD (reference sequence). The CDR3 nucleotides read TGCGCCAGCAGTGGACAGGGGTACGAGCAGTACTTC. Translation gives CASSGQGYEQYF.

The chain's CDR3 is CASSQTWWEGLGEQYF. CDR3 coding DNA: TGCGCCAGCAGCCAGACTTGGTGGGAGGGCCTCGGGGAGCAGTACTTC. The V call is TRBV4-3, the J call TRBJ2-7, with 7 nucleotides matching TRBD2. CDR3 length: 16 residues. Germline CDR1 LGHNA, CDR2 YSLEER. Losses at the gene ends were 3 bases for V and 7 bases for J; bases not matched to a gene: 15.

The chain employs TRBV7-2 and TRBJ1-5, with 7 bases aligning to TRBD1. Per germline, CDR1 SGHTA and CDR2 FQGNSA. With V trimmed by 5 bases and J by 3 bases, 4 bases remained unmatched. The CDR3 spans 14 residues. The CDR3 DNA follows: TGTGCCAGCAGCCTCAGGGGGTTCAATCAGCCCCAGCATTTT. Translated: CASSLRGFNQPQHF.

The chain employs TRBV5-4 and TRBJ2-3; 9 nucleotides agree with TRBD2. Per germline, CDR1 SGHNT and CDR2 YYREEE (reference sequence). Trimming removed 8 bases from V and 1 base from J; junction bases left unmatched: 20. The CDR3 extends over 19 amino acids. CDR3 nucleotides: TGTGCCAGTAAGGGTCGCGGGGGGGCAGGGATATACGGCACAGATACGCAGTATTTT. It encodes CASKGRGGAGIYGTDTQYF.

The V call is TRBV7-2, the J call TRBJ1-5, with D uncertain. The germline CDR1 and CDR2 sequences are SGHTA and FQGNSA. V was clipped by 5 bases and J by 2 bases, with 13 bases between them. The CDR3 is made up of 15 amino acids. CDR3 in DNA: TGTGCCAGCAGCCCGGCGGGTATGGGCAATCAGCCCCAGCATTTT. Amino acid sequence: CASSPAGMGNQPQHF.

This clone was counted once. The rearrangement uses TRBV18 and TRBJ1-3; 8 bases are shared with TRBD1. The CDR3 runs to 14 residues. In germline, CDR1 is KGHSH, CDR2 LQKENI. The junction had 4 bases not matched to a gene; V was cut back by 6 bases and J by 3 bases. As DNA, the CDR3 is TGTGCCAGCTCCACCGGGACAGGTGGAAACACCATATATTTT. It translates to CASSTGTGGNTIYF.

The V call is TRBV14, the J call TRBJ2-7; D gene unclear. V lost 1 base to trimming and J lost 3 bases, with 7 bases between them. The CDR3 covers 13 residues. The germline V gene has CDR1 SGHDN and CDR2 FVKESK. The DNA of the CDR3 is TGTGCCAGCAGCCAAGCCCTCTACTACGAGCAGTACTTC. The encoded protein is CASSQALYYEQYF.

This clone occurred once. The chain combines TRBV30 with TRBJ1-1; D gene unclear. The CDR3 runs to 13 residues. Germline V gene lookup returns CDR1 GTSNPN and CDR2 SVGIG (reference sequence). V was shortened by 5 bases and J by 0 bases, with 10 bases between the two germline ends. The CDR3 loop reads CAWDRVLNTEAFF. CDR3 nucleotide sequence: TGTGCCTGGGATAGGGTACTGAACACTGAAGCTTTCTTT.

This clone appeared a few times. V gene TRBV29-1 combines with J gene TRBJ1-1; D unclear. The germline V gene encodes CDR1 SQVTM and CDR2 ANQGSEA. The CDR3 runs to 12 residues. The V end was cut by 5 bases, the J end by 1 base, with 8 bases between. This CDR3 is CSVMGGNTEAFF. The CDR3 DNA reads TGCAGCGTTATGGGAGGGAACACTGAAGCTTTCTTT.

V gene TRBV27 combines with J gene TRBJ1-5; 10 bases are shared with TRBD1. CDR3 size: 18 residues. V trimming: 5 bases; J trimming: 0 bases; junction bases outside the gene matches: 10. Germline values: CDR1 MNHEY, CDR2 SMNVEV (reference sequence). The CDR3 loop reads CASSPRGQGLYSNQPQHF. The CDR3 DNA reads as TGTGCCAGCAGTCCTCGGGGACAGGGGCTGTATAGCAATCAGCCCCAGCATTTT.

CDR3 loop: CASSTTVTNEKLFF. The CDR3 DNA is TGTGCCAGCTCAACGACAGTAACTAATGAAAAACTGTTTTTT. The J gene is TRBJ1-4, the V gene TRBV18; D perhaps matches TRBD1 (5 bases). Per germline, CDR1 KGHSH and CDR2 LQKENI. Trimming took off 5 bases at V and 1 base at J, with 8 bases between the two ends. The CDR3 has 14 amino acids.

The rearrangement uses TRBV30 and TRBJ2-5, with TRBD1 identical over 9 bases. With V trimmed by 0 bases and J by 6 bases, 8 bases remained unmatched. This CDR3 spans 15 amino acids. In germline, CDR1 is GTSNPN, CDR2 SVGIG (reference sequence). The CDR3 DNA reads as TGTGCCTGGAGTGTACCACAGGGGGCGCCAAAGACCCAGTACTTC. Amino acid sequence: CAWSVPQGAPKTQYF.

The table lists this clone with a count of one. This chain uses TRBV20-1 with TRBJ2-7; D is undetermined. The germline V and J ends were trimmed by 3 bases and 5 bases, with 8 bases remaining between them. Germline values: CDR1 DFQATT, CDR2 SNEGSKA (reference sequence). The CDR3 has 11 amino acids. The CDR3 DNA sequence: TGCAGTGCTAGCCTGAGTGACGAGCAGTACTTC. Amino acids: CSASLSDEQYF.

J is TRBJ2-5 and V is TRBV11-3; D tentatively reads TRBD1 or TRBD2 (5 bases each). Trimming shortened V by 6 bases and J by 3 bases, and 11 bases separated the two germline ends. The CDR3 totals 13 residues. Germline-derived CDR1 and CDR2 are SGHNT and YENEEA. The CDR3 nucleotides read TGTGCCAGCAGTAAAGGGACGAAAGAGACCCAGTACTTC. This codes for CASSKGTKETQYF. Drawing the rest from reference TRBV11-3 and TRBJ2-5, the complete variable domain is EAGVVQSPRYKIIEKKQPVAFWCNPISGHNTLYWYLQNLGQGPELLIRYENEEAVDDSQLPKDRFSAERLKGVDSTLKIQPAELGDSAVYLCASSKGTKETQYFGPGTRLLVL.

This rearrangement joins TRBV7-2 to TRBJ2-5; 9 bases fit TRBD2. Per germline, CDR1 SGHTA and CDR2 FQGNSA. The ends lost 4 bases at V and 4 bases at J; junction bases unmatched: 10. The CDR3 is made up of 16 amino acids. CDR3 coding DNA: TGTGCCAGCAGCTCATATCTAGCGGGATGGAGAGAGACCCAGTACTTC. The encoded protein is CASSSYLAGWRETQYF. Drawing the rest from reference TRBV7-2 and TRBJ2-5, the complete variable domain is GAGVSQSPSNKVTEKGKDVELRCDPISGHTALYWYRQSLGQGLEFLIYFQGNSAPDKSGLPSDRFSAERTGGSVSTLTIQRTQQEDSAVYLCASSSYLAGWRETQYFGPGTRLLVL.

The chain couples TRBV11-2 to TRBJ2-5; D is unresolved. Trimming pared 6 bases from V and 5 bases from J, leaving 7 bases between. CDR1 and CDR2 (germline): SGHAT, FQNNGV. CDR3 length equals 11 residues. In DNA, the CDR3 is TGTGCCAGCAGGACAACGGAGACCCAGTACTTC. Translated: CASRTTETQYF.

The chain couples TRBV5-1 to TRBJ1-2, with TRBD1 matching over 8 bases. This CDR3 has 13 amino acids. The germline gives CDR1 SGHRS, CDR2 YFSETQ. J was trimmed by 7 bases and V by 3 bases; bases with no gene match: 5. The DNA for the CDR3 is TGCGCCAGCAGCTACAGGGGGGAGGCTGGCTACACCTTC. This gives the protein CASSYRGEAGYTF.

This chain links TRBV2 with TRBJ1-2, with no clear D. The ends were cut back, 0 bases at V and 8 bases at J, with 13 bases in the middle. Germline-derived CDR1 and CDR2 are SNHLY and FYNNEI. The CDR3 contains 14 residues. CDR3 DNA sequence: TGTGCCAGCAGTGAAGCGCGAGGAAGCTACGGCTACACCTTC. It translates to CASSEARGSYGYTF. Based on the CDR3 plus reference TRBV2 and TRBJ1-2, the full variable domain is EPEVTQTPSHQVTQMGQEVILRCVPISNHLYFYWYRQILGQKVEFLVSFYNNEISEKSEIFDDQFSVERPDGSNFTLKIRSTKLEDSAMYFCASSEARGSYGYTFGSGTRLTVV.

This chain links TRBV10-2 with TRBJ2-2; TRBD2 matches at 7 bases. J was trimmed by 2 bases and V by 6 bases; bases with no gene match: 6. The CDR3 loop spans 15 amino acids. Germline V gene sequence: CDR1 WSHSY, CDR2 SAAADI. Here the CDR3 DNA reads TGCGCCAGCAGGGGGGGAGGGATTAACACCGGGGAGCTGTTTTTT. Translation gives CASRGGGINTGELFF.

The V and J genes are TRBV18 and TRBJ2-5, with a possible D match to TRBD2 (6 bases). CDR3 length equals 13 residues. V shed 6 bases and J shed 3 bases, with 11 bases lying between them. The germline V gene has CDR1 KGHSH and CDR2 LQKENI. The CDR3 DNA is TGTGCCAGCTCGGGACTCCGCGAAGAGACCCAGTACTTC. Protein sequence: CASSGLREETQYF.

The chain carries TRBV2 and TRBJ2-5; 15 bases match TRBD2. The J call could be wrong; TRBJ2-7 is a better fit for the DNA end. In germline, CDR1 is SNHLY, CDR2 FYNNEI. The CDR3 is 17 amino acids. The CDR3 coding sequence is TGTGCCAGCAGGGGACTAGCGGGAGGCCCTAGCTCCTACGAGCAGTACTTC. Its translation: CASRGLAGGPSSYEQYF.

Turning to this clone: This sample includes further DNA sequences coding for the same CDR3. The chain recombines TRBV10-3 with TRBJ1-1; D may be TRBD1 (5 bases). CDR3 length: 14 amino acids. From germline, CDR1 is ENHRY and CDR2 SYGVKD. The germline V and J ends were trimmed by 0 bases and 0 bases, with 5 bases remaining between them. Here the CDR3 DNA reads TGTGCCATCAGTGAGTCGACAGTGAACACTGAAGCTTTCTTT. This sequence encodes CAISESTVNTEAFF.

CDR3 sequence (DNA): TGTGCCAGCTCACCACCGGCCTTCGGAGCCCAAGATACGCAGTATTTT. Residues: CASSPPAFGAQDTQYF. The chain is built from TRBV18 and TRBJ2-3; D not certain. V was cut by 0 bases and J by 5 bases, with 15 bases left in between. The CDR3 sequence is 16 residues long. Germline CDR1 is KGHSH and CDR2 is LQKENI.